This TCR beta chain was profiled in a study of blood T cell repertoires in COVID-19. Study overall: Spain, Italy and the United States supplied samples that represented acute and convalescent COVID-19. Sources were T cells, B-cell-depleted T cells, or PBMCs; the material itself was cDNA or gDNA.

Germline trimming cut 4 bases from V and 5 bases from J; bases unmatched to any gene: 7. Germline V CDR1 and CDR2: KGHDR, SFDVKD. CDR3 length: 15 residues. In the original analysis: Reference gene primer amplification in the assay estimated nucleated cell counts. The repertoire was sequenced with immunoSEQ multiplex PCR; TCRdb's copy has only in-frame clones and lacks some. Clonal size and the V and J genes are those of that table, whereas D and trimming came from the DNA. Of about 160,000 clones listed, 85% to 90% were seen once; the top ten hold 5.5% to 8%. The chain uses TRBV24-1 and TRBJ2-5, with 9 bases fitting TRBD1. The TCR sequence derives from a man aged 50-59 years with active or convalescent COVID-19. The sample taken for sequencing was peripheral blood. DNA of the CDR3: TGTGCCACCAGTGACACAGGGGGCGCAGAGGAGACCCAGTACTTC. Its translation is CATSDTGGAEETQYF.